This passage covers 26 T cell receptor beta chains from one sample sequenced in a study of shared clonotypes between healthy human individuals. Data came from immunoSEQ multiplex PCR; TCRdb stores just in-frame clones and leaves some out. The sample shows around 79,000 clones, about 61% of them seen only once. Sequences were obtained from memory CD8+ T cells sorted from blood. Documented subset: CD45RO+ cells pooled with CCR7-negative TemRA cells. Source of these receptors: a man between 25 and 39 years old in good health.

The J gene is TRBJ2-6, the V gene TRBV27, with D perhaps TRBD2 (6 bases). V lost 2 bases, J lost 0 bases, and 20 bases lay in between. The CDR3 is 20 amino acids. Germline values: CDR1 MNHEY, CDR2 SMNVEV (reference sequence). The CDR3 DNA reads as TGTGCCAGCAGTTTACGGACTGGAGGGGCAAAGAGCTCTGGGGCCAACGTCCTGACTTTC. Encoded protein: CASSLRTGGAKSSGANVLTF.

The V and J genes are TRBV4-3 and TRBJ1-5, with D tentatively TRBD1 (6 bases). Germline V gives CDR1 LGHNA, CDR2 YSLEER. Trimming removed 0 bases from V and 8 bases from J, with 14 bases in between. CDR3 length equals 15 residues. CDR3 sequence: CASSQDFTGREPQHF. CDR3 nucleotides: TGCGCCAGCAGCCAAGATTTTACAGGGCGGGAGCCCCAGCATTTT.

V and J are TRBV7-2 and TRBJ2-1, with 9 bases aligning to TRBD2. The ends lost 5 bases at V and 9 bases at J; junction bases unmatched: 8. Germline-derived CDR1 and CDR2 are SGHTA and FQGNSA. This CDR3 is built from 14 residues. The CDR3 loop is CASSPGGGRVEQFF. Written as DNA, the CDR3 is TGTGCCAGCAGCCCCGGCGGCGGGAGGGTTGAGCAGTTCTTC.

The chain carries TRBV11-2 and TRBJ1-2, with D possibly being TRBD1 (6 bases). This CDR3 region has 15 residues. V lost 2 bases, J lost 0 bases, and 10 bases lay in between. Germline CDR1 and CDR2: SGHAT and FQNNGV. The CDR3 bases are TGTGCCAGCAGCTTAACCGGGACAACTAACTATGGCTACACCTTC. Translated: CASSLTGTTNYGYTF. Full variable domain (remainder filled in from reference TRBV11-2 and TRBJ1-2): EAGVAQSPRYKIIEKRQSVAFWCNPISGHATLYWYQQILGQGPKLLIQFQNNGVVDDSQLPKDRFSAERLKGVDSTLKIQPAKLEDSAVYLCASSLTGTTNYGYTFGSGTRLTVV.

The chain couples TRBV5-4 to TRBJ2-5; D is unresolved. Trimming removed 2 bases from V and 4 bases from J, with 15 bases in between. The CDR3 covers 15 residues. Per germline, CDR1 SGHNT and CDR2 YYREEE (reference sequence). CDR3 nucleotide sequence: TGTGCCAGCAGCTTTTTTATGAGCACGGGAGAGACCCAGTACTTC. Its protein is CASSFFMSTGETQYF.

This clone turned up a few times. The V and J genes are TRBV5-1 and TRBJ2-2; 9 positions agree with TRBD1. V trimming: 5 bases; J trimming: 1 base; junction bases outside the gene matches: 6. The CDR3 extends over 16 amino acids. Germline V gene sequence: CDR1 SGHRS, CDR2 YFSETQ. CDR3: CASRGRDRENTGELFF. In DNA form, the CDR3 reads TGCGCCAGCAGGGGCCGGGACAGGGAGAACACCGGGGAGCTGTTTTTT.

This clone was observed a handful of times. J is TRBJ2-1 and V is TRBV6-5; D is possibly TRBD2 (7 bases). The CDR3 has 14 residues. V was cut by 8 bases and J by 8 bases, with 19 bases left in between. CDR1 and CDR2 (germline): MNHEY, SVGAGI. CDR3 nucleotide sequence: TGTGCCAGCCGTTCCGGGGGGCCCGTCGATGAGCAGTTCTTC. Translating gives CASRSGGPVDEQFF.

The J gene is TRBJ2-5, the V gene TRBV14, with D tentatively TRBD2 (5 bases). This CDR3 spans 13 amino acids. Germline V gene sequence: CDR1 SGHDN, CDR2 FVKESK. V was pared by 1 base and J by 3 bases, with 6 bases between. CDR3 nucleotides: TGTGCCAGCAGCCAAGTACTAGAAGAGACCCAGTACTTC. It translates to CASSQVLEETQYF.

This chain joins TRBV5-1 and TRBJ2-7; a possible D gene is TRBD2 (5 bases). V lost 0 bases and J 3 bases, leaving 13 bases between the germline ends. The CDR3 contains 15 residues. Germline V gene data show CDR1 as SGHRS and CDR2 as YFSETQ. CDR3: CASSLEPGISYEQYF. DNA for the CDR3: TGCGCCAGCAGCTTGGAGCCGGGGATCAGCTACGAGCAGTACTTC.

This clone was observed a handful of times. The chain links TRBV7-6 to TRBJ2-2; no clear D gene. Germline V gives CDR1 SGHVS, CDR2 FNYEAQ. The CDR3 covers 12 residues. V was cut by 6 bases and J by 4 bases, with 6 bases left in between. CDR3 in DNA: TGTGCCAGCAGTCATAGCACCGGGGAGCTGTTTTTT. Its translation: CASSHSTGELFF.

The chain carries TRBV7-7 and TRBJ2-2; possible D gene TRBD1, 5 bases. In germline, CDR1 is SSHAT, CDR2 FNYEAQ (reference sequence). The V gene lost 2 bases and the J gene lost 5 bases, with 6 bases spanning the gap. The length of the CDR3 is 13 residues. DNA of the CDR3: TGTGCCAGCAGCTTACGACAGACCGGGGAGCTGTTTTTT. The encoded protein is CASSLRQTGELFF.

This rearrangement joins TRBV7-8 to TRBJ2-3; D remains unclear. The CDR3 loop spans 16 amino acids. V was trimmed by 2 bases and J by 7 bases, leaving 19 bases between them. CDR1 and CDR2 from the germline V gene are SGHVS and FQNEAQ. The CDR3: CASSLFLGSSLYTQYF. CDR3 coding DNA: TGTGCCAGCAGCTTATTTTTAGGGTCTTCACTTTATACGCAGTATTTT.

J is TRBJ2-7 and V is TRBV29-1, with a possible D match to TRBD2 (6 bases). V shed 7 bases and J shed 0 bases, with 13 bases lying between them. Germline V lookup: CDR1 SQVTM, CDR2 ANQGSEA. The CDR3 has 13 amino acids. CDR3 loop: CSAPDYNSYEQYF. The CDR3 nucleotides are TGCAGCGCCCCGGACTATAACTCCTACGAGCAGTACTTC.

Concerning this clone: The sample carries other DNA sequences with the same CDR3. The gene calls are TRBV28 and TRBJ1-5, with 8 nucleotides matching TRBD1. Unmatched junction bases numbered 6, after V lost 6 bases and J lost 5 bases. Per the germline V gene, CDR1 is MDHEN and CDR2 is SYDVKM. The CDR3 covers 14 residues. The chain's CDR3 is CASSAGGADQPQHF. CDR3 nucleotide sequence: TGTGCCAGCAGCGCAGGGGGCGCGGATCAGCCCCAGCATTTT. Full variable domain (rest looked up from reference TRBV28 and TRBJ1-5): DVKVTQSSRYLVKRTGEKVFLECVQDMDHENMFWYRQDPGLGLRLIYFSYDVKMKEKGDIPEGYSVSREKKERFSLILESASTNQTSMYLCASSAGGADQPQHFGDGTRLSIL.

The chain links TRBV7-2 to TRBJ2-3, with 9 bases aligning to TRBD2. The CDR3 consists of 15 residues. With V trimmed by 1 base and J by 2 bases, 1 base remained unmatched. Per germline, CDR1 SGHTA and CDR2 FQGNSA. The CDR3 DNA reads TGTGCCAGCAGCTTAGAGGGACTAGCCACAGATACGCAGTATTTT. Protein: CASSLEGLATDTQYF. Based on the CDR3 plus reference TRBV7-2 and TRBJ2-3, the full variable domain is GAGVSQSPSNKVTEKGKDVELRCDPISGHTALYWYRQSLGQGLEFLIYFQGNSAPDKSGLPSDRFSAERTGGSVSTLTIQRTQQEDSAVYLCASSLEGLATDTQYFGPGTRLTVL.

The rearrangement uses TRBV7-6 and TRBJ2-1; D is unclear. CDR1 is SGHVS, CDR2 FNYEAQ, per germline. The CDR3 length is 15 residues. V dropped 2 bases and J dropped 4 bases, with 12 bases sitting between them. This chain's CDR3 is CASSLRGYGYNEQFF. The CDR3 DNA reads TGTGCCAGCAGCTTAAGAGGCTACGGGTACAATGAGCAGTTCTTC.

This clone has just a few counts. The chain combines TRBV6-5 with TRBJ2-4, with a weak D call TRBD1 (5 bases). V was cut by 5 bases and J by 5 bases, with 10 bases left in between. The CDR3 totals 13 residues. CDR1 and CDR2 from the germline V gene are MNHEY and SVGAGI. In DNA, the CDR3 is TGTGCCAGCAGTCTGACAGAACAAAACATTCAGTACTTC. It encodes CASSLTEQNIQYF.

This clone was recorded many times. The chain's CDR3 is CSARGFPEAFF. The CDR3 coding sequence is TGCAGTGCCCGGGGGTTCCCTGAAGCTTTCTTT. The V gene is TRBV20-1, the J gene TRBJ1-1; maybe TRBD1 (5 bases). Germline values: CDR1 DFQATT, CDR2 SNEGSKA (reference sequence). This CDR3 region has 11 residues. V lost 6 bases and J 6 bases, leaving 11 bases between the germline ends.

The rearrangement links TRBV5-4 to TRBJ2-1; D might be TRBD2 (6 bases). Germline CDR1 SGHNT, CDR2 YYREEE (reference sequence). V lost 2 bases and J lost 5, with 11 bases in between. The CDR3 spans 14 residues. The CDR3 DNA follows: TGTGCCAGCAGCTTTGGAGGGGCAGACAATGAGCAGTTCTTC. It encodes CASSFGGADNEQFF.

The gene calls are TRBV6-4 and TRBJ2-3, with 10 bases identical to TRBD2. Germline V gives CDR1 MRHNA, CDR2 SNTAGT. The CDR3 spans 15 residues. Unmatched junction bases numbered 2, after V lost 3 bases and J lost 2 bases. CDR3 sequence: CASSEGTSVTDTQYF. CDR3 coding DNA: TGTGCCAGCAGTGAAGGGACTAGCGTCACAGATACGCAGTATTTT.

This clone was seen many times. V is TRBV11-2 and J is TRBJ1-5; weak D call: TRBD1 (5 bases). CDR3 length: 15 amino acids. Germline V CDR1 and CDR2: SGHAT, FQNNGV. Trimming shortened V by 5 bases and J by 0 bases, and 11 bases separated the two germline ends. CDR3 region: CASSIDSGSNQPQHF. The CDR3 region has the DNA TGTGCCAGCAGCATTGACAGCGGTAGCAATCAGCCCCAGCATTTT.

The gene calls are TRBV27 and TRBJ2-3, with D perhaps matching TRBD1 (6 bases). Germline V gene sequence: CDR1 MNHEY, CDR2 SMNVEV (reference sequence). This CDR3 contains 20 residues. V was shortened by 7 bases and J by 0 bases, with 29 bases between the two germline ends. CDR3 sequence: CASKGSLPAAGDISTDTQYF. DNA of the CDR3: TGTGCCAGCAAGGGATCGTTACCGGCAGCAGGGGACATTAGCACAGATACGCAGTATTTT.

This clone came up many times. V is TRBV6-5 and J is TRBJ2-7; D may be TRBD1 or TRBD2 (5 bases each). V was cut by 6 bases and J by 2 bases, with 11 bases left in between. The CDR3 has 13 residues. The V gene's germline CDR1 is MNHEY and CDR2 SVGAGI. In DNA form, the CDR3 reads TGTGCCAGCAGATCCGGGACCACCTACGAGCAGTACTTC. This sequence encodes CASRSGTTYEQYF.

V gene TRBV4-1 combines with J gene TRBJ1-5, with 7 bases aligning to TRBD1. In germline, CDR1 is MGHRA, CDR2 YSYEKL. The V and J ends lost 2 bases and 0 bases, in that order; junction bases with no gene match: 1. This CDR3 comprises 15 residues. The CDR3 loop is CASSQYRGSNQPQHF. The CDR3 nucleotides are TGCGCCAGCAGCCAATACAGGGGTAGCAATCAGCCCCAGCATTTT.

The chain recombines TRBV5-1 with TRBJ2-1, with TRBD2 matching 14 bases. Trimming cost V 0 bases and J 5 bases; bases outside gene matches: 4. Germline lookup yields CDR1 SGHRS and CDR2 YFSETQ. This CDR3 region has 17 residues. CDR3 DNA: TGCGCCAGCAGCTTGGAAGGACTAGCGGGAGGCGACAATGAGCAGTTCTTC. Its protein product is CASSLEGLAGGDNEQFF.

CDR3 coding DNA: TGTGCCAGCAGTCCCTTTTTCTCGCAGGGGGCGCGATCTAACTATGGCTACACCTTC. This encodes CASSPFFSQGARSNYGYTF. The V call is TRBV28, the J call TRBJ1-2; 8 nucleotides match TRBD1. This CDR3 spans 19 amino acids. Unmatched junction bases numbered 17, after V lost 5 bases and J lost 0 bases. Germline-derived CDR1 and CDR2 are MDHEN and SYDVKM.